This T cell receptor (beta chain) emerged from a study of Graves' ophthalmopathy and Graves' hyperthyroidism. The authors amplified TCR beta CDR3 regions from RNA transcripts. Second-round multiplex PCR came after a first-round RT-PCR that employed HTBI primers. TCRdb analysed the multiplex PCR reads with MiXCR anew, one entry per CDR3 protein. The top ten clones hold roughly 4.5% of a sample with 560,000 or so distinct CDR3 sequences, less than 40% of them seen once. This clonotype was observed a handful of times. Clinical symptoms, serum thyroxine, TRAb, thyroid ultrasound and orbital computed tomography determined diagnosis. J gave up 2 bases and V 2 bases, and 5 bases lay outside the gene matches. The CDR3 has 15 amino acids. The germline gives CDR1 KGHSH, CDR2 LQKENI.

This clonotype originated in an adult man with Graves' hyperthyroidism. This rearrangement joins TRBV18 to TRBJ1-2, with 7 bases fitting TRBD1. Input material: peripheral blood or thyroid tissue (not recorded which). The CDR3 sequence: CASSPKTGLNYGYTF. The CDR3 nucleotides are TGTGCCAGCTCACCAAAGACAGGGCTCAACTATGGCTACACCTTC.